The 29 T cell receptor beta chains listed next were all sequenced from one sample in a study of T cell changes during pregnancy in multiple sclerosis. The method was immunoSEQ multiplex PCR; TCRdb's version includes in-frame clones alone and lacks a portion of them. The sample holds approximately 65,000 clones, about 96% seen once. The source was CD8+ T cells from peripheral blood mononuclear cells, collected after pregnancy. These receptors all come from a female donor with multiple sclerosis, enrolled in a pregnancy study.

The chain links TRBV13 to TRBJ1-1, with 7 bases fitting TRBD1. Germline CDR1 and CDR2: PRHDT and FYEKMQ (reference sequence). The CDR3 runs 14 residues. Trimming took 3 bases from V and 4 from J; bases not matched to a gene: 5. This CDR3 reads CASSLQGGGTEAFF. The DNA for the CDR3 is TGTGCCAGCAGCTTGCAGGGGGGTGGCACTGAAGCTTTCTTT.

DNA of the CDR3: TGTGCCAGCACCGAGGGACTAGCGGGAGGTTCAGGGCAGTACTTC. Residues: CASTEGLAGGSGQYF. V and J are TRBV6-5 and TRBJ2-7; 15 nucleotides agree with TRBD2. V gave up 7 bases and J gave up 9 bases; unmatched junction bases: 10. The CDR3 has 15 residues. Germline V gene lookup returns CDR1 MNHEY and CDR2 SVGAGI.

Written as DNA, the CDR3 is TGTGCCAGCTCACCAGCTGGGGTAGCGGACCTTAGCACAGATACGCAGTATTTT. It translates to CASSPAGVADLSTDTQYF. This chain uses TRBV18 with TRBJ2-3, with D tentatively TRBD2 (6 bases). The CDR3 extends over 18 amino acids. Germline CDR1 KGHSH, CDR2 LQKENI. V was cut by 2 bases and J by 0 bases, with 18 bases left in between.

The gene calls are TRBV19 and TRBJ2-1, with 9 nucleotides matching TRBD1. Germline V gives CDR1 LNHDA, CDR2 SQIVND (reference sequence). The CDR3 has 15 amino acids. Trimming removed 4 bases from V and 2 bases from J; junction bases left unmatched: 3. CDR3 sequence reads: CASSRDRGAYNEQFF. The CDR3 region has the DNA TGTGCCAGTAGTAGAGACAGGGGGGCCTACAATGAGCAGTTCTTC.

The chain joins TRBV4-3 to TRBJ2-7; TRBD1 matches 10 bases. Germline V gene sequence: CDR1 LGHNA, CDR2 YSLEER. The CDR3 contains 15 residues. The junction had 5 bases not matched to a gene; V was cut back by 3 bases and J by 3 bases. The CDR3 bases are TGCGCCAGCAGCCATCGACAGGGGGCAGGCTACGAGCAGTACTTC. Protein sequence: CASSHRQGAGYEQYF.

The chain uses TRBV27 and TRBJ1-5; tentative D call: TRBD1 (5 bases). Per germline, CDR1 MNHEY and CDR2 SMNVEV (reference sequence). V gave up 7 bases and J gave up 6 bases, with 16 bases separating them. The CDR3 sequence is 14 residues long. CDR3 amino acids: CASKVSQGAQPQHF. The CDR3 nucleotides are TGTGCCAGCAAGGTTAGTCAGGGTGCTCAGCCCCAGCATTTT.

The rearrangement uses TRBV11-2 and TRBJ2-7; 8 bases are a match to TRBD1. Germline CDR1 and CDR2: SGHAT and FQNNGV. Trimming took 5 bases from V and 3 from J; bases not matched to a gene: 6. This CDR3 is built from 14 residues. The DNA for the CDR3 is TGTGCCAGCAGCCCTAGGACAGGGAACTACGAGCAGTACTTC. Translated: CASSPRTGNYEQYF.

The chain recombines TRBV14 with TRBJ2-1; 7 bases line up with TRBD1. CDR3 length equals 19 residues. Germline CDR1 reads SGHDN; CDR2 reads FVKESK. V trimming: 1 base; J trimming: 5 bases; junction bases outside the gene matches: 17. As DNA, the CDR3 is TGTGCCAGCAGCCAAGCCCCAGACAGGGACAAATCCTATGACAATGAGCAGTTCTTC. As protein: CASSQAPDRDKSYDNEQFF.

J is TRBJ2-1 and V is TRBV7-9; 8 positions agree with TRBD2. This CDR3 is built from 16 residues. The trim removed 6 bases at V and 7 bases at J, leaving 14 bases unmatched. Germline assignment: CDR1 SEHNR and CDR2 FQNEAQ (reference sequence). In nucleotides, the CDR3 is TGTGCCAGCAGATCCACTAGCGGCAGTGACTCTAATGAGCAGTTCTTC. Protein sequence: CASRSTSGSDSNEQFF. Filled out from reference TRBV7-9 and TRBJ2-1, the complete variable domain reads DTGVSQNPRHKITKRGQNVTFRCDPISEHNRLYWYRQTLGQGPEFLTYFQNEAQLEKSRLLSDRFSAERPKGSFSTLEIQRTEQGDSAMYLCASRSTSGSDSNEQFFGPGTRLTVL.

The V gene is TRBV2, the J gene TRBJ2-1; perhaps TRBD2 as D (6 bases). The length of the CDR3 is 14 residues. V lost 2 bases and J 7 bases, leaving 12 bases between the germline ends. The germline V gene has CDR1 SNHLY and CDR2 FYNNEI. CDR3 region: CASSETGDWNEQFF. CDR3 DNA: TGTGCCAGCAGTGAAACGGGGGATTGGAATGAGCAGTTCTTC. Filled out from reference TRBV2 and TRBJ2-1, the complete variable domain reads EPEVTQTPSHQVTQMGQEVILRCVPISNHLYFYWYRQILGQKVEFLVSFYNNEISEKSEIFDDQFSVERPDGSNFTLKIRSTKLEDSAMYFCASSETGDWNEQFFGPGTRLTVL.

The chain combines TRBV13 with TRBJ2-1, with TRBD2 matching over 11 bases. Germline CDR1 is PRHDT and CDR2 is FYEKMQ (reference sequence). V gave up 3 bases and J gave up 7 bases; unmatched junction bases: 8. The CDR3 has 16 residues. CDR3 loop: CASSFTGTSGINEQFF. CDR3 DNA sequence: TGTGCCAGCAGCTTTACCGGGACTAGCGGAATTAATGAGCAGTTCTTC.

V usage is TRBV5-6 and J usage is TRBJ2-7; maybe TRBD2 (6 bases). The CDR3 has 15 residues. The V and J ends lost 4 bases and 7 bases respectively, with 21 bases between them. Germline CDR1 SGHDT, CDR2 YYEEEE. DNA of the CDR3: TGTGCCAGCAGCCCGCTTCCGGGGACTGCCTTGGAGCAGTACTTC. It codes for CASSPLPGTALEQYF.

The rearrangement uses TRBV4-1 and TRBJ1-1; D unresolved. Germline V gene sequence: CDR1 MGHRA, CDR2 YSYEKL. CDR3 size: 15 residues. V lost 2 bases and J lost 1, with 11 bases in between. This CDR3 reads CASSQYSPGNTEAFF. The CDR3 nucleotides read TGCGCCAGCAGCCAATATTCACCGGGGAACACTGAAGCTTTCTTT.

The V gene is TRBV6-1, the J gene TRBJ2-7; possible D gene TRBD1, 6 bases. The CDR3 has 15 amino acids. Germline V lookup: CDR1 MNHNS, CDR2 SASEGT. Trimming pared 2 bases from V and 5 bases from J, leaving 16 bases between. As DNA, the CDR3 is TGTGCCAGCAGTGAATTCATAACGGGGACAAACGAGCAGTACTTC. Its protein is CASSEFITGTNEQYF.

The gene calls are TRBV28 and TRBJ2-1, with 10 bases identical to TRBD2. Per the germline V gene, CDR1 is MDHEN and CDR2 is SYDVKM. J lost 3 bases, V lost 7 bases, and 9 bases had no gene match. CDR3 length equals 16 residues. The CDR3 sequence is CASTLAGPGFYNEQFF. The CDR3 region has the DNA TGTGCCAGCACACTAGCGGGGCCGGGTTTCTACAATGAGCAGTTCTTC. The variable domain in full, completed from reference TRBV28 and TRBJ2-1, reads DVKVTQSSRYLVKRTGEKVFLECVQDMDHENMFWYRQDPGLGLRLIYFSYDVKMKEKGDIPEGYSVSREKKERFSLILESASTNQTSMYLCASTLAGPGFYNEQFFGPGTRLTVL.

The chain is built from TRBV28 and TRBJ2-7; 7 nucleotides match TRBD1. J gave up 5 bases and V 5 bases, and 0 bases lay outside the gene matches. CDR1 is MDHEN, CDR2 SYDVKM, per germline. The CDR3 is 11 residues long. The CDR3 DNA reads TGTGCCAGCAGTGACAGGGACGAGCAGTACTTC. It is translated as CASSDRDEQYF. The variable domain in full, completed from reference TRBV28 and TRBJ2-7, reads DVKVTQSSRYLVKRTGEKVFLECVQDMDHENMFWYRQDPGLGLRLIYFSYDVKMKEKGDIPEGYSVSREKKERFSLILESASTNQTSMYLCASSDRDEQYFGPGTRLTVT.

The J gene is TRBJ2-1, the V gene TRBV7-9, with D perhaps TRBD2 (6 bases). Germline V gives CDR1 SEHNR, CDR2 FQNEAQ (reference sequence). Trimming pared 1 base from V and 1 base from J, leaving 8 bases between. This CDR3 has 15 amino acids. The DNA for the CDR3 is TGTGCCAGCAGCTTAGGGGGGAGGTCCTACAATGAGCAGTTCTTC. Translated, it gives CASSLGGRSYNEQFF.

V and J are TRBV15 and TRBJ2-3; D gene uncertain. Germline V lookup: CDR1 LNHNV, CDR2 YYDKDF (reference sequence). This CDR3 contains 13 residues. Trimming cost V 0 bases and J 4 bases, with 5 bases left between them. The CDR3 here is CATSREVADTQYF. CDR3 DNA sequence: TGTGCCACCAGCAGAGAGGTAGCAGATACGCAGTATTTT.

V usage is TRBV5-6 and J usage is TRBJ1-1, with a weak D call TRBD1 (5 bases). Per germline, CDR1 SGHDT and CDR2 YYEEEE. CDR3 size: 13 residues. V was shortened by 6 bases and J by 7 bases, with 16 bases between the two germline ends. CDR3 residues: CASTAQGYNEAFF. The CDR3, as DNA: TGTGCCAGCACGGCCCAGGGATACAATGAAGCTTTCTTT.

The chain couples TRBV4-1 to TRBJ2-3; 7 bases agree with TRBD2. Trimming at V came to 0 bases and at J to 0 bases, leaving 12 bases not matched to a gene. CDR3 size: 19 residues. CDR1 and CDR2 (germline): MGHRA, YSYEKL. CDR3 sequence (DNA): TGCGCCAGCAGCCAAGAGAACGTCCCAGCGGGACCTAGCACAGATACGCAGTATTTT. Its translation: CASSQENVPAGPSTDTQYF.

The chain has TRBV13 and TRBJ2-7; TRBD1 matches at 7 bases. V trimming: 6 bases; J trimming: 3 bases; junction bases outside the gene matches: 11. CDR1 and CDR2 from the germline V gene are PRHDT and FYEKMQ (reference sequence). The CDR3 sequence is 15 residues long. In nucleotides, the CDR3 is TGTGCCAGCAGTTCCCCCGGGACAGCGAGCTACGAGCAGTACTTC. Its translation: CASSSPGTASYEQYF.

The chain employs TRBV27 and TRBJ2-5; D is unclear. The V gene lost 5 bases and the J gene lost 1 base, with 14 bases spanning the gap. The CDR3 covers 15 residues. Germline CDR1 reads MNHEY; CDR2 reads SMNVEV (reference sequence). The CDR3 region is CASSLAGQAQETQYF. In DNA, the CDR3 is TGTGCCAGCAGTCTGGCAGGCCAGGCCCAAGAGACCCAGTACTTC.

The CDR3 DNA reads as TGTGCCAGTAGTATACCTGGGACAGGGCATATGAGGGATACGCAGTATTTT. Its protein is CASSIPGTGHMRDTQYF. This chain links TRBV19 with TRBJ2-3; the match to TRBD1 covers 9 bases. Germline V gives CDR1 LNHDA, CDR2 SQIVND (reference sequence). V was pared by 2 bases and J by 6 bases, with 12 bases of the junction left unmatched. The CDR3 runs to 17 residues.

V gene TRBV27 combines with J gene TRBJ2-5; 8 bases fit TRBD2. V lost 5 bases, J lost 2 bases, and 10 bases stayed unmatched. Germline-derived CDR1 and CDR2 are MNHEY and SMNVEV (reference sequence). The CDR3 contains 16 residues. The CDR3 DNA is TGTGCCAGCAGTCCCAGTAGCGGGGATGCTCAAGAGACCCAGTACTTC. Its translation: CASSPSSGDAQETQYF.

The chain employs TRBV10-3 and TRBJ1-2, with a weak D call TRBD1 (5 bases). The CDR3 runs to 17 residues. CDR1 ENHRY and CDR2 SYGVKD come from the germline V gene. V gave up 2 bases and J gave up 3 bases, with 19 bases separating them. CDR3 sequence: CAISERSPDRLDYGYTF. The DNA of the CDR3 is TGTGCCATCAGTGAGAGGAGTCCCGACAGATTGGACTATGGCTACACCTTC.

The chain carries TRBV5-8 and TRBJ2-7, with D possibly being TRBD1 (5 bases). Germline V gives CDR1 SGHTS, CDR2 YDEGEE. CDR3 length: 14 amino acids. Trimming shortened V by 4 bases and J by 6 bases, and 17 bases separated the two germline ends. CDR3 sequence reads: CASSQGFGGGEQYF. CDR3 bases: TGTGCCAGCAGCCAGGGTTTTGGTGGCGGCGAGCAGTACTTC.

The chain has TRBV5-1 and TRBJ1-2; D may be TRBD1 (6 bases). The CDR3 is 14 residues long. V lost 4 bases and J 6 bases, leaving 16 bases between the germline ends. The germline CDR1 and CDR2 sequences are SGHRS and YFSETQ. This chain's CDR3 is CASSIGTSSDGYTF. The CDR3 region has the DNA TGCGCCAGCAGCATTGGGACATCAAGTGATGGCTACACCTTC.

The chain is built from TRBV28 and TRBJ2-7; a weak D match, TRBD2 (6 bases). The germline V gene encodes CDR1 MDHEN and CDR2 SYDVKM. Trimming cost V 2 bases and J 3 bases, with 11 bases left between them. The CDR3 extends over 14 amino acids. CDR3 region: CASSLTGEFYEQYF. DNA of the CDR3: TGTGCCAGCAGTTTAACGGGAGAGTTCTACGAGCAGTACTTC.

V usage is TRBV27 and J usage is TRBJ1-1; tentative D call: TRBD1 (6 bases). CDR3 length: 14 amino acids. The V gene lost 2 bases and the J gene lost 4 bases, with 11 bases spanning the gap. Germline V gene sequence: CDR1 MNHEY, CDR2 SMNVEV (reference sequence). The CDR3 protein is CASSLAGAFTEAFF. The CDR3 DNA reads as TGTGCCAGCAGTTTAGCAGGGGCATTCACTGAAGCTTTCTTT.